This T cell receptor (beta chain) emerged from a study of response to subunit inactivated influenza vaccine (dated by TCRdb to between 2017 and 2018). Regarding the research as a whole: Deep quantitative T cell receptor repertoire profiling was used in the study to track responses to a trivalent subunit inactivated influenza vaccine.

Receptors were amplified or captured by RT-PCR. Sequenced using an Illumina HiSeq 2500. The raw public data were reprocessed by TCRdb itself: fastp quality trimming at Q25, MiXCR clonotype calling, in-frame beta chains only. Rows are unified per CDR3 protein, each entry keeping the most common DNA and genes. The sample table holds about 540,000 distinct CDR3 sequences, of which roughly a quarter were seen once. About 3% of the sample goes to the ten largest clones. The germline V gene provides CDR1 SGHTA and CDR2 FQGTGA. From the cysteine up to the phenylalanine, the CDR3 has a length of 15 residues. Only the CDR3 region is kept as DNA, spanning 45 bases read in frame from base 1. Clipping removes 4 bases from V and 4 bases from J, with 4 as the unmatched junction base count. The investigation overall reported the following: The authors proposed that each seasonal influenza vaccination may bring in only a limited number of new T cells.

This clonotype was observed a handful of times. Its antigen is still unknown. No base quality information exists; no much larger clone differs at one position. The same data also went into a second study, on T cells expressing NK-cell markers. The second study's authors report: TCR beta cDNA libraries were prepared using 5'RACE template switching, which introduced a universal primer site and unique molecular identifiers. In sorted CD3+CD56+NKG2C+, CD3+CD56+NKG2C- and CD3+CD56-NKG2C+ T-cell subsets from 7 to 9 donors, TCR beta-chain repertoires were profiled. Among the eight sequenced donors, only one was HCMV-seronegative, while the other seven were HCMV-seropositive. In several experiments an anti-gammadeltaTCR antibody was added to restrict sorting to alphabetaTCR-expressing T cells. For several donors, the dominant CD3+CD56+NKG2C+ clonotypes were among the top 10 CD8+ clonotypes and accounted for roughly 1.0-7.5% of CD8+ T cells. Those dominant clonotypes were again the most abundant among CD3+CD56-NKG2C+ cells in a handful of donors, at about 28.3-60.1%. It remained unclear whether the expanded NKG2C-expressing T cell clones were specific for HCMV antigens. Randomly selected healthy volunteers, three men and five women, were used as the eight sequenced donors. HCMV serostatus was determined by detecting HCMV-specific IgG in serum with a commercial ELISA kit. Peripheral blood mononuclear cells were isolated from blood by Ficoll density gradient centrifugation. Magnetic immunoseparation with Miltenyi isolation kits was used to isolate CD4+ and CD8+ T cells from PBMC. cDNA synthesis was primed from the TCR beta constant segment, followed by two successive PCR amplification steps. Illumina HiSeq 2000/2500, MiSeq or NextSeq was used to sequence libraries as 2 x 150 bp reads. MIGEC was used to demultiplex reads and group the reads by UMI, and MiTCR was used to assemble and quantify clonotypes. To exclude erroneous sequences, only TCR cDNA sequences supported by at least two reads were retained. The tcR package was used for downstream repertoire analysis, with clonotypes matched between fractions based on CDR3 nucleotide sequence plus V segment. VDJmatch was used to annotate antigen specificity against VDJdb, with one amino acid substitution allowed in CDR3.

The sequencing here drew on CD4+ T cells sorted from PBMCs, taken 12 days after vaccination. This sequence was found in a man aged 50 or older who received an inactivated influenza vaccine. Donor details come from another sample of the same person, matched by shared clones. The V and J segments used are TRBV7-3 and TRBJ2-3; 11 central bases correspond to TRBD2. This receptor has the CDR3 CASSSIAGGSDTQYF. In nucleotides, the sequence is TGTGCCAGCAGCTCAATAGCGGGAGGGTCAGATACGCAGTATTTT.